This T cell receptor beta chain was captured in a study of glioma-infiltrating T cells (TCRdb year 2016). Study-level background: Low-grade gliomas were WHO grade II oligodendrogliomas or astrocytomas, and glioblastomas were WHO grade IV tumors sampled at initial rather than recurrent diagnosis. Three low-grade glioma patients, several primary glioblastoma patients, and three non-glioma patients who contributed non-neoplastic brain tissue made up the paired cohort. Glioma patients received dexamethasone for six or fewer days before surgery. To gauge divergence between tissue and blood T-cell populations, every tissue-infiltrating repertoire was compared against the peripheral blood repertoire from the same patient. The study sequenced TCR alpha- and beta-chain repertoires from glioma tissue, from non-neoplastic brain tissue and from matched peripheral blood mononuclear cells. The sequencing target for blood libraries was 4.5- to 10-fold coverage of about a million peripheral T cells.

V and J lose 4 bases and 2 bases, and a span of 18 bases separates them. Via the germline V gene (reference sequence), CDR1 is SGHNT and CDR2 YYREEE. The CDR3 contains 16 residues, cysteine and phenylalanine counted. CDR3 DNA only is kept here, 48 bases in frame from base 1. On the study overall, not on this receptor specifically: In non-neoplastic patients, VJ-independent divergence between tissue and blood fell below expectation, whereas in all gliomas, and especially in low-grade gliomas, the divergence rose above expectation. The group comparisons were based on small numbers of patients: three non-neoplastic, three low-grade glioma and seven to nine glioblastoma patients. Patients with low tissue-blood divergence were marked by a signature set of shared blood CDR3 motifs, and this signature set was depleted in highly divergent patients. Tissue and blood shared very few CDR3 sequences, a result attributed to high CDR3 diversity and limited sampling.

The iRepertoire nested amplicon-rescue multiplex PCR (arm-PCR) platform was used to amplify TCR alpha and beta CDR3 regions from RNA. The input for one-step reverse transcription and amplification was about 95-450 ng of tissue mRNA or PBMC total RNA. Following bead purification, Illumina adapters were added by a secondary multiplex PCR, and the libraries were gel-purified between 200 and 400 bp. Internal 6-nucleotide barcodes were carried by the libraries and were used for demultiplexing. The libraries were sequenced on an Illumina MiSeq using 2x220 or 2x250 nucleotide paired-end reads. Per the source publication's procedure: Paired reads were merged with FLASH 1.2.11 and aligned to the GRCh37 human genome with BWA-MEM before extracting TRA and TRB reads. An IMGT-derived reference of cassette sequences and CDR3 motifs, with pseudogenes included, was used for V and J assignment. Reads were translated in three frames, and productive CDR3s were defined as those with a C...FGXG motif and no stop codons. Unique combinations of V-J cassette pair and CDR3 amino acid sequence were defined as clonotypes. Reads were filtered by Hamming distance, thresholded by each sample's sequence error rate in mapped regions. Starting from the raw public reads, TCRdb applied fastp trimming at Q25, assembled clones with MiXCR and retained in-frame beta chains. Merged by CDR3 protein, the rows form single entries marked with the most common genes and DNA. The authors' filters were not applied to this entry. The sample yields more than 300,000 distinct CDR3 sequences; around 45% were counted once. The ten top clones hold around 11% of the sample.

Remarks on this clonotype: Its antigen specificity is not known. Base qualities are not recorded, but no much larger clone differs from it by a single base.

Immediately after resection, surgical brain or tumor specimens were cryofrozen in liquid nitrogen, with peripheral blood cells collected concurrently. This receptor was obtained from a human donor with low-grade glioma or glioblastoma, undergoing nonglioma brain surgery, or in good health (not recorded which). The chain couples TRBV5-4 to TRBJ1-2, with the D gene not clear enough to name. Sample: glioma tissue, nonneoplastic brain tissue, or PBMCs (not recorded which). The CDR3 region has the sequence CASSLGQSPLNYGYTF. The nucleotides are TGTGCCAGCAGCCTCGGTCAGTCGCCCCTCAACTATGGCTACACCTTC.